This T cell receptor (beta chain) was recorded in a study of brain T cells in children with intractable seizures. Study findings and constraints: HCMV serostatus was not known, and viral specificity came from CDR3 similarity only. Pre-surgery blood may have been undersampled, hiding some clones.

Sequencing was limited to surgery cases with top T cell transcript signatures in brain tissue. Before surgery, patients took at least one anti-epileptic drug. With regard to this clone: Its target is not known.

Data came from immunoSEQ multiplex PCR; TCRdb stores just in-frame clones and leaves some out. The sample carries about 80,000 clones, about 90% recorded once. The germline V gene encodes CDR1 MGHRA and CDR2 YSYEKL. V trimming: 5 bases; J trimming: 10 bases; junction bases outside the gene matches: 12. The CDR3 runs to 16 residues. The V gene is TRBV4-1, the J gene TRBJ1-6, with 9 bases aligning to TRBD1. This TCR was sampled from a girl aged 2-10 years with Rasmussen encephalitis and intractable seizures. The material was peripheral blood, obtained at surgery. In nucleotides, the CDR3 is TGCGCCAGCAGCAGCCAAGGGACAGGGTGGCAATCACCCCTCCACTTT. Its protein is CASSSQGTGWQSPLHF.